The sequence of this T cell receptor (beta chain) was determined in a study of blood T cell repertoires in COVID-19. For the study at large: Italy, Spain and the United States were the sources of the convalescent and acute COVID-19 samples. T cells, B-cell-depleted T cells, or PBMCs provided the cDNA or gDNA that served as material.

Profiling relied on immunoSEQ multiplex PCR, and the TCRdb table lists in-frame clones only, not all of them. Among roughly 150,000 clones listed, roughly 85% were seen once. The source is a woman older than 75 with acute or convalescent COVID-19. Material: peripheral blood.

CDR3 DNA sequence: TGTGCCAGCAGCGGAGGACGCCGAACTGAAGCTTTCTTT. Encoded protein: CASSGGRRTEAFF. The V call is TRBV7-2, the J call TRBJ1-1; the D is unclear. Trimming took 5 bases from V and 5 from J, leaving 12 bases between them. The CDR3 contains 13 residues. Per germline, CDR1 SGHTA and CDR2 FQGNSA.